These 21 T cell receptor beta chains came from one sample sequenced in a study of blood T cell repertoires in COVID-19 (dated by TCRdb to about 2020). The library was prepared using the immunoSEQ multiplex PCR assay. Drawn from immuneACCESS, this table holds only the in-frame rearrangements with V and J called that TCRdb kept. Clones are partly lost; checked studies trace under half to an unresolved V gene and leave the rest unexplained. The sample profile shows roughly 300,000 clones; about four fifths of them were found once. Together, the top ten hold roughly 1.6% of the sample. The sequencing input was peripheral blood. These receptors originate from a human donor with COVID-19, enrolled during active disease. The donor label of this sample is uncertain.

The chain is built from TRBV27 and TRBJ1-3; TRBD1 might be the D (6 bases). CDR3 length: 15 amino acids. Germline V gene sequence: CDR1 MNHEY, CDR2 SMNVEV (reference sequence). Trimming took off 2 bases at V and 4 bases at J, with 12 bases between the two ends. This CDR3 is CASSLNRVGGNTIYF. The CDR3 bases are TGTGCCAGCAGTTTAAACAGGGTTGGCGGAAACACCATATATTTT.

This chain links TRBV9 with TRBJ2-7; a weak D match, TRBD1 (7 bases). Germline V lookup: CDR1 SGDLS, CDR2 YYNGEE. The CDR3 runs 16 residues. Trimming pared 0 bases from V and 3 bases from J, leaving 16 bases between. CDR3 residues: CASSVEEGQNIYEQYF. In DNA, the CDR3 is TGTGCCAGCAGCGTAGAGGAGGGACAGAACATCTACGAGCAGTACTTC.

The chain carries TRBV28 and TRBJ2-1, with TRBD1 matching 8 bases. After removal of 10 bases from V and 2 bases from J, the junction contained 4 bases not matched to a gene. This CDR3 has 13 amino acids. CDR1 MDHEN and CDR2 SYDVKM come from the germline V gene. In DNA form, the CDR3 reads TGTGCCATCGGACAGGGAACCTACAATGAGCAGTTCTTC. It encodes CAIGQGTYNEQFF.

The V and J genes are TRBV18 and TRBJ2-6; 12 nucleotides agree with TRBD1. Germline assignment: CDR1 KGHSH and CDR2 LQKENI. This CDR3 comprises 18 residues. J gave up 2 bases and V 4 bases, and 6 bases lay outside the gene matches. The CDR3 DNA reads TGTGCCAGCTCACGATCCGGGACAGGGGGCGCTGGGGCCAACGTCCTGACTTTC. This codes for CASSRSGTGGAGANVLTF.

V is TRBV2 and J is TRBJ2-7; no clear D. V was cut by 11 bases and J by 1 base, with 18 bases left in between. Per germline, CDR1 SNHLY and CDR2 FYNNEI. The CDR3 contains 14 residues. The CDR3 here is CAGKVQENSYEQYF. In DNA form, the CDR3 reads TGTGCCGGAAAGGTTCAGGAAAATTCCTACGAGCAGTACTTC.

V and J are TRBV27 and TRBJ2-7, with D possibly being TRBD1 (5 bases). The CDR3 extends over 14 amino acids. V was pared by 5 bases and J by 2 bases, with 13 bases between. Germline V gives CDR1 MNHEY, CDR2 SMNVEV (reference sequence). The CDR3 is CASSPRVGAYEQYF. The CDR3 nucleotides are TGTGCCAGCAGTCCCCGTGTAGGGGCCTACGAGCAGTACTTC.

CDR3 amino acids: CASSFELAGNNEQFF. DNA for the CDR3: TGTGCCAGCAGTTTCGAACTAGCGGGAAACAATGAGCAGTTCTTC. This chain joins TRBV27 and TRBJ2-1; 10 bases fit TRBD2. The CDR3 is made up of 15 amino acids. Trimming cost V 3 bases and J 5 bases; bases outside gene matches: 4. Germline CDR1 and CDR2: MNHEY and SMNVEV (reference sequence).

CDR3 nucleotide sequence: TGTGCCAGTAGTCTCCCAGGGATACAGCCCCAGCATTTT. Its translation is CASSLPGIQPQHF. V and J are TRBV19 and TRBJ1-5, with D perhaps matching TRBD1 (5 bases). The V gene's germline CDR1 is LNHDA and CDR2 SQIVND (reference sequence). Trimming stripped 5 bases from V and 7 bases from J, with 12 bases between. This CDR3 contains 13 residues.

The genes are TRBV5-1 and TRBJ1-1; D is undetermined. The CDR3 consists of 13 residues. V lost 3 bases to trimming and J lost 2 bases, with 8 bases between them. CDR1 SGHRS and CDR2 YFSETQ come from the germline V gene. This CDR3 reads CASSSQSNTEAFF. The CDR3 nucleotides read TGCGCCAGCAGCTCTCAGTCTAACACTGAAGCTTTCTTT.

This clone was detected only a few times. CDR3 sequence reads: CAWRGTGGGAFF. The CDR3 DNA sequence: TGTGCCTGGAGGGGGACAGGCGGCGGGGCTTTCTTT. This chain joins TRBV30 and TRBJ1-1, with 8 bases aligning to TRBD1. Trimming removed 3 bases from V and 11 bases from J; junction bases left unmatched: 8. The CDR3 is made up of 12 amino acids. CDR1 GTSNPN and CDR2 SVGIG come from the germline V gene (reference sequence).

V usage is TRBV10-2 and J usage is TRBJ2-3, with 14 positions matching TRBD2. There are 18 residues in the CDR3. V was clipped by 5 bases and J by 0 bases; unmatched bases: 7. CDR1 and CDR2 (germline): WSHSY, SAAADI. This CDR3 is CASSKGTSGSGSTDTQYF. The CDR3 DNA reads as TGCGCCAGCAGTAAAGGGACTAGCGGGAGCGGCAGCACAGATACGCAGTATTTT.

The chain carries TRBV11-3 and TRBJ2-1, with 7 positions matching TRBD2. After removal of 4 bases from V and 7 bases from J, the junction contained 10 bases not matched to a gene. The germline CDR1 and CDR2 sequences are SGHNT and YENEEA. This CDR3 has 15 residues. This CDR3 is CASSSGLLVVNEQFF. CDR3 coding DNA: TGTGCCAGCAGCTCGGGACTATTGGTGGTGAATGAGCAGTTCTTC.

This chain links TRBV7-2 with TRBJ2-3, with 9 bases identical to TRBD1. The CDR3 is made up of 15 amino acids. Germline V gene data show CDR1 as SGHTA and CDR2 as FQGNSA. Trimming at V came to 5 bases and at J to 4 bases, leaving 7 bases not matched to a gene. CDR3 residues: CASSLQGARADTQYF. CDR3 nucleotide sequence: TGTGCCAGCAGCCTACAGGGGGCGCGGGCAGATACGCAGTATTTT.

CDR3 nucleotides: TGCGCCAGCAGCCGTACAACCGGGACAAATAATAATTCACCCCTCCACTTT. It is translated as CASSRTTGTNNNSPLHF. The chain employs TRBV5-1 and TRBJ1-6; tentative D call: TRBD1 (6 bases). V shed 4 bases and J shed 5 bases, with 19 bases lying between them. The CDR3 sequence is 17 residues long. The germline V gene encodes CDR1 SGHRS and CDR2 YFSETQ.

The chain carries TRBV7-9 and TRBJ2-7, with TRBD2 identical over 7 bases. The germline CDR1 and CDR2 sequences are SEHNR and FQNEAQ (reference sequence). Trimming cost V 5 bases and J 6 bases; bases outside gene matches: 4. The CDR3 totals 12 residues. CDR3 in amino acids: CASSPGGVEQYF. The CDR3 DNA follows: TGTGCCAGCAGCCCTGGGGGGGTCGAGCAGTACTTC.

CDR3 residues: CASSLDNANTGELFF. CDR3 DNA sequence: TGTGCCAGCAGCCTCGACAACGCGAACACCGGGGAGCTGTTTTTT. The chain links TRBV7-3 to TRBJ2-2, with D uncertain. This CDR3 spans 15 amino acids. Germline values: CDR1 SGHTA, CDR2 FQGTGA. The V gene lost 5 bases and the J gene lost 0 bases, with 10 bases spanning the gap.

This sequence joins TRBV5-5 and TRBJ2-3; unclear D gene. In germline, CDR1 is SGHKS, CDR2 YYEKEE (reference sequence). Trimming shortened V by 0 bases and J by 0 bases, and 5 bases separated the two germline ends. The CDR3 covers 14 residues. This CDR3 is CASSLARSTDTQYF. The CDR3 DNA sequence: TGTGCCAGCAGCTTGGCCCGGAGCACAGATACGCAGTATTTT.

The chain combines TRBV29-1 with TRBJ2-1; D uncertain. The CDR3 runs to 13 residues. Looked up from germline, CDR1 is SQVTM and CDR2 is ANQGSEA. V gave up 4 bases and J gave up 3 bases, with 10 bases separating them. CDR3 DNA sequence: TGCAGCGTTGTCTTAGCTAACTACAATGAGCAGTTCTTC. Amino acids: CSVVLANYNEQFF.

The CDR3 here is CASTSGQLPGELFF. In nucleotides, the CDR3 is TGTGCCAGCACCTCGGGACAATTGCCGGGGGAGCTGTTTTTT. The chain is built from TRBV11-3 and TRBJ2-2, with D possibly being TRBD1 (6 bases). Germline lookup yields CDR1 SGHNT and CDR2 YENEEA. The V gene lost 7 bases and the J gene lost 8 bases, with 17 bases spanning the gap. The CDR3 contains 14 residues.

This clone was observed once. J is TRBJ2-7 and V is TRBV7-2; 12 nucleotides line up with TRBD2. This CDR3 spans 15 amino acids. The V and J ends lost 5 bases and 6 bases, in that order; junction bases with no gene match: 8. Germline-derived CDR1 and CDR2 are SGHTA and FQGNSA. The CDR3 DNA sequence: TGTGCCAGCAGCACCCTAGCGGGAGGGCGTCGCGAGCAGTACTTC. Its protein product is CASSTLAGGRREQYF. The full variable domain, completed using reference TRBV7-2 and TRBJ2-7, is GAGVSQSPSNKVTEKGKDVELRCDPISGHTALYWYRQSLGQGLEFLIYFQGNSAPDKSGLPSDRFSAERTGGSVSTLTIQRTQQEDSAVYLCASSTLAGGRREQYFGPGTRLTVT.

The genes are TRBV19 and TRBJ1-4, with a weak D call TRBD1 (5 bases). This CDR3 spans 16 amino acids. Trimming took off 1 base at V and 7 bases at J, with 16 bases between the two ends. CDR1 and CDR2 (germline): LNHDA, SQIVND (reference sequence). The chain's CDR3 is CASSIGGTPGGEKLFF. The CDR3 region has the DNA TGTGCCAGTAGTATAGGCGGCACCCCGGGGGGTGAAAAACTGTTTTTT.